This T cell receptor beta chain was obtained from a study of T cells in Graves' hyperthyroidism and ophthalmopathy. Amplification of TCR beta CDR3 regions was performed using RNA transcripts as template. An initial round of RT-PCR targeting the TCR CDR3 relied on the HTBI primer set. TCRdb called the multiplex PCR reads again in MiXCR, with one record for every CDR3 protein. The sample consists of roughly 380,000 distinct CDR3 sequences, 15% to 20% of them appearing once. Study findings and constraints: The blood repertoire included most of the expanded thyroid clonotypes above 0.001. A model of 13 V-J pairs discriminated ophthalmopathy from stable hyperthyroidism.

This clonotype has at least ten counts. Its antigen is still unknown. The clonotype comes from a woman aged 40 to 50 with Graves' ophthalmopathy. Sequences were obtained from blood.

The DNA of the CDR3 is TGTGCCACCACCGGGGGGACAGGGAAGTACTCTGAAGCTTTCTTT. It encodes CATTGGTGKYSEAFF. The V gene is TRBV19, the J gene TRBJ1-1; TRBD1 matches 9 bases. V gave up 10 bases and J gave up 6 bases; unmatched junction bases: 15. The CDR3 runs 15 residues. CDR1 and CDR2 (germline): LNHDA, SQIVND (reference sequence).